This paragraph reports one T cell receptor (beta chain). Its antigen is unidentified. This CDR3 spans 14 amino acids. Germline assignment: CDR1 SGHVS and CDR2 FQNEAQ. The junction had 6 bases not matched to a gene; V was cut back by 4 bases and J by 8 bases. The sample is drawn from a study of shared clonotypes between healthy human individuals. In the study overall: The study used three CD4 naive, three CD4 memory, two CD8 naive and one CD8 memory plate per donor. Study-level findings and limits: Against clonotypes common to all four donors, non-shared ones had lower generation probabilities.

In the original processing: ImmunoSEQ yielded junction-only sequences lacking quality scores, so filtering differed. The data were produced by immunoSEQ multiplex PCR, yet TCRdb's version contains in-frame clones alone and is incomplete. Clone size and the V and J calls come from that table; the DNA yielded D and trimming. The sample lists roughly 1,000,000 clones, 75% to 80% occurring once. The sequenced sample consisted of memory CD4+ T cells from PBMCs. The subset denotes: CD45RA-negative fraction. The chain is built from TRBV7-8 and TRBJ1-4, with 8 bases matching TRBD1. The sequence was collected from a man younger than 35 in good health. Some clones in this sample may be carry-over from other donors' samples. CDR3 in amino acids: CASSWTGIGEKLFF. CDR3 DNA sequence: TGTGCCAGCAGCTGGACAGGGATTGGGGAAAAACTGTTTTTT.